Below, 4 T cell receptor beta chains from the same sample are listed, as sequenced in a study of T cells in localized non-small cell lung cancer. Sequenced by immunoSEQ multiplex PCR; TCRdb stores in-frame clones only, minus some. This sample carries approximately 17,000 clones, approximately 80% of them seen once, and the ten largest clones take approximately 28%. Material: peripheral blood, obtained before any cancer treatment. Receptor source: a male donor at least 60 years old with stage I lung adenocarcinoma.

This clone appeared once. The chain uses TRBV7-3 and TRBJ2-1, with 10 bases matching TRBD1. Germline V lookup: CDR1 SGHTA, CDR2 FQGTGA. This CDR3 has 16 residues. J lost 10 bases, V lost 5 bases, and 14 bases had no gene match. The CDR3 DNA sequence: TGTGCCAGCAGCACCCGGATAGGGACAGGGGTCGGCGAGCAGTTCTTC. The encoded protein is CASSTRIGTGVGEQFF.

Judged by abundance, this clone is medium-sized. The CDR3 DNA sequence: TGTGCCAGCAGCCAACGGCGGGAAGATGGCTACACCTTC. This sequence encodes CASSQRREDGYTF. The J gene is TRBJ1-2, the V gene TRBV16; no clear D gene. V lost 2 bases and J lost 6, with 10 bases in between. This CDR3 spans 13 amino acids. The germline V gene encodes CDR1 KGHSY and CDR2 FQNENV.

This clone was detected a few times. The gene calls are TRBV21-1 and TRBJ2-7; the D call TRBD1 from the table was never checked on the DNA. TRBV21-1 is assigned pseudogene status. The CDR3 is 15 residues long. CDR3 in amino acids: CASSNRTGPTYEQYF. The CDR3 DNA reads as TGTGCCAGCAGCAACCGGACAGGCCCCACCTACGAGCAGTACTTC.

This clone was detected a few times. V and J are TRBV19 and TRBJ1-5; D call uncertain. V lost 5 bases, J lost 6 bases, and 14 bases lay in between. CDR1 is LNHDA, CDR2 SQIVND, per germline (reference sequence). CDR3 length: 14 residues. The CDR3 spells CASSPAPSGQPQHF. CDR3 in DNA: TGTGCCAGTAGTCCCGCCCCCTCTGGTCAGCCCCAGCATTTT.